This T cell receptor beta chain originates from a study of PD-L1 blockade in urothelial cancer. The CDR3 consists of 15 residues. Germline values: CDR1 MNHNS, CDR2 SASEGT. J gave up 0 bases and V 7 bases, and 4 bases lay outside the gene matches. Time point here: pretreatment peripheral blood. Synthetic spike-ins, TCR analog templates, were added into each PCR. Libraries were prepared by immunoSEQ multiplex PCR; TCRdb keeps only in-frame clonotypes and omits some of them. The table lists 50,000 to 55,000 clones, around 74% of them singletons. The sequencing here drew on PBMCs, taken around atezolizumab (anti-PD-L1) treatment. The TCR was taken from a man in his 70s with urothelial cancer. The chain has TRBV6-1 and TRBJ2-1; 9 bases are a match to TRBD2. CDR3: CASTLAGSSYNEQFF. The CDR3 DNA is TGTGCCAGCACCCTAGCGGGGAGCTCCTACAATGAGCAGTTCTTC.